One T cell receptor beta chain is described in this entry. Its target is not known. With 60 Vbeta and 13 Jbeta primers, the PCR was carried out. Method: immunoSEQ multiplex PCR; TCRdb's copy keeps in-frame clones and lacks some. The table shows 70,000 to 90,000 clones, with over 50% occurring only once. This CDR3 has 12 residues. Germline V gene data show CDR1 as SNHLY and CDR2 as FYNNEI. The V end lost 6 bases, the J end lost 8 bases, and 13 bases lay between the germline ends. The sample comes from a study of cytomegalovirus exposure and HLA in healthy donors. Overall study results and limits: Highly shared sequence variants in one cluster were likely a sequencing artifact. In vitro confirmation showed a few CMV-associated chains to be CMV antigen specific. The authors excluded some V segments, including TRBV6-2 and TRBV6-3, as indistinguishable. More than 150 TCR beta chains were listed as cytomegalovirus-associated.

The sequence was obtained from a man in his forties in good health and CMV-seropositive. Input material: PBMCs. V gene TRBV2 combines with J gene TRBJ1-2, with a tentative D call TRBD1 (5 bases). CDR3: CASSAGYGGYTF. The CDR3 bases are TGTGCCAGCAGCGCAGGGTACGGGGGCTACACCTTC.